This TCR beta chain came from a study of neoadjuvant anti-PD-1 for oral cavity cancer. Study information: Non-progressing patients received a fourth nivolumab dose near day 43, then surgery on days 50-56.

This clone was picked up a small number of times. Data came from immunoSEQ multiplex PCR; TCRdb stores just in-frame clones and leaves some out. The sample has tens of thousands of clones, about 25% seen once. The CDR3 covers 14 residues. V was pared by 6 bases and J by 6 bases, with 17 bases between. CDR1 and CDR2 from the germline V gene are MDHEN and SYDVKM. Time point described: after neoadjuvant nivolumab, at surgical resection. Patients had newly diagnosed, untreated stage II-IVA oral cavity squamous cell carcinoma. The TCR comes from a person aged 35-80 years with oral cavity squamous cell carcinoma. The sample consisted of tumor tissue, taken after nivolumab (anti-PD-1) treatment. The genes are TRBV28 and TRBJ1-1; D perhaps matches TRBD1 (5 bases). The CDR3 DNA is TGTGCCAGCAGACCCCAAGCCTCGGGGGCTGAAGCTTTCTTT. It encodes CASRPQASGAEAFF.